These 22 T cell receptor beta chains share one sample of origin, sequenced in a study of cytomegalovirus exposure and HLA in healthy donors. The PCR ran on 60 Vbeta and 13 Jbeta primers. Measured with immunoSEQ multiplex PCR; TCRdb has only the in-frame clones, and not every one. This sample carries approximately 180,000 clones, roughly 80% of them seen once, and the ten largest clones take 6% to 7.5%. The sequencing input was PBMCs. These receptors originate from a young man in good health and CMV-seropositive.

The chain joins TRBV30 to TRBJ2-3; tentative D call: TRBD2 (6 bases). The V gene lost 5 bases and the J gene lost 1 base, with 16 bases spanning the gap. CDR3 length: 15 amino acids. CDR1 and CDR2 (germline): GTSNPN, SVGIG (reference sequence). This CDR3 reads CAWGELSGGTDTQYF. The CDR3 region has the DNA TGTGCCTGGGGAGAACTTAGCGGAGGCACAGATACGCAGTATTTT. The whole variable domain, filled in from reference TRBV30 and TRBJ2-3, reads SQTIHQWPATLVQPVGSPLSLECTVEGTSNPNLYWYRQAAGRGLQLLFYSVGIGQISSEVPQNLSASRPQDRQFILSSKKLLLSDSGFYLCAWGELSGGTDTQYFGPGTRLTVL.

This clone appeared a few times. The CDR3 sequence: CASSPLGSGNTIYF. The CDR3 DNA reads TGTGCCAGCTCCCCGCTAGGCTCTGGAAACACCATATATTTT. The chain joins TRBV6-6 to TRBJ1-3; no reliable D call. V was trimmed by 8 bases and J by 0 bases, leaving 11 bases between them. The CDR3 is 14 residues long. Per the germline V gene, CDR1 is MNHNY and CDR2 is SVGAGI (reference sequence).

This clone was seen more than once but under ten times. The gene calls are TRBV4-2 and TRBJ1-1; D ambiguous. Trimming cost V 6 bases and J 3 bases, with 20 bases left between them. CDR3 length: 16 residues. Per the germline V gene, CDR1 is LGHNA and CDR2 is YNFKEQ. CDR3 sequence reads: CASSPGLRRSDTEAFF. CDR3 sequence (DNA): TGTGCCAGCAGTCCTGGGCTAAGGAGGTCCGACACTGAAGCTTTCTTT.

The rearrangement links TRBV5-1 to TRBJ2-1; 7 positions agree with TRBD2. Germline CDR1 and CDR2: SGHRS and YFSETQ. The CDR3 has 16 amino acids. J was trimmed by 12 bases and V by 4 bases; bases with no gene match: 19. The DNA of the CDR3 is TGCGCCAGCAGCCTCCAGACGGGGGGTTACAATGAGTGGCAGTTCTTC. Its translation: CASSLQTGGYNEWQFF.

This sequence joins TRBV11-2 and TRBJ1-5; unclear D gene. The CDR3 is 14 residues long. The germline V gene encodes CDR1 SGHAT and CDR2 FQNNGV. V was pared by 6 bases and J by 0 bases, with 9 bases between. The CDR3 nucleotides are TGTGCCAGCAGTTCATCAAATAGCAATCAGCCCCAGCATTTT. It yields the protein CASSSSNSNQPQHF.

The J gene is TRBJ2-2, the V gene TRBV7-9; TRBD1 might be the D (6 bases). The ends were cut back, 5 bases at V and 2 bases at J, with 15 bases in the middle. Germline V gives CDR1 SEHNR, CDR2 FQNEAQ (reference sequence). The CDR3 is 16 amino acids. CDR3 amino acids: CASSPGVSGNTGELFF. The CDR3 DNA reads TGTGCCAGCAGCCCAGGGGTTTCGGGTAACACCGGGGAGCTGTTTTTT. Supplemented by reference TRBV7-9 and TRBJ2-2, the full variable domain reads DTGVSQNPRHKITKRGQNVTFRCDPISEHNRLYWYRQTLGQGPEFLTYFQNEAQLEKSRLLSDRFSAERPKGSFSTLEIQRTEQGDSAMYLCASSPGVSGNTGELFFGEGSRLTVL.

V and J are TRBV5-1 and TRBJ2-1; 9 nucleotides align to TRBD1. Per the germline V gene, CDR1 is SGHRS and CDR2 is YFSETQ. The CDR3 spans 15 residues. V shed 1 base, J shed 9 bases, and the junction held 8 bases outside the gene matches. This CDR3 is CASSLRQGGGGEQFF. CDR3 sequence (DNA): TGCGCCAGCAGCTTGCGACAGGGGGGAGGTGGTGAGCAGTTCTTC.

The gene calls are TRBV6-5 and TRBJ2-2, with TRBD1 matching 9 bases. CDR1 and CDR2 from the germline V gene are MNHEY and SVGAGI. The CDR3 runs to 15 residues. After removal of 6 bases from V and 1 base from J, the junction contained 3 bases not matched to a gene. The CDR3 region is CASSGTGRNTGELFF. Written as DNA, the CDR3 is TGTGCCAGCAGCGGGACAGGGAGGAACACCGGGGAGCTGTTTTTT.

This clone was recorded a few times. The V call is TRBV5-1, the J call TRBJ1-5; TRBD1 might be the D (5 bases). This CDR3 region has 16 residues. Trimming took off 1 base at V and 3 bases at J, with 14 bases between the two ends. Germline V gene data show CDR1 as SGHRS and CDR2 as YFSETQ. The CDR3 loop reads CASSLTGTADNQPQHF. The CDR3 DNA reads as TGCGCCAGCAGCTTGACCGGGACTGCTGACAATCAGCCCCAGCATTTT.

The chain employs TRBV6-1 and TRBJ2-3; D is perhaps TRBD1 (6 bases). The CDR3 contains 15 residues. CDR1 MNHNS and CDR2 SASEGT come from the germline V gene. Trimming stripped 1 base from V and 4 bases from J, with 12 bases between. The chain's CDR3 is CASSEGGLWADTQYF. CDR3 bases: TGTGCCAGCAGTGAAGGGGGGCTATGGGCAGATACGCAGTATTTT.

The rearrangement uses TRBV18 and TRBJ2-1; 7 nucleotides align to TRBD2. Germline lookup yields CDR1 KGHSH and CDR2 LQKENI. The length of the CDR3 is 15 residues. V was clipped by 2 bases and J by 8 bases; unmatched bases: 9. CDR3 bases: TGTGCCAGCTCACCAAGGGCGGGAGTCGCCTATGAGCAGTTCTTC. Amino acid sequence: CASSPRAGVAYEQFF.

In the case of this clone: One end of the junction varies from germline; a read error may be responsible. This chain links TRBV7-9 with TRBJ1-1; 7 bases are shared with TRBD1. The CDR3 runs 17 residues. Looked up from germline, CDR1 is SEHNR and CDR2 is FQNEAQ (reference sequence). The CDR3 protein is CSSRHNRDSGMETEAFF. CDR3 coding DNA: TGTTCCAGCAGGCATAACCGGGACAGTGGTATGGAGACTGAAGCTTTCTTT.

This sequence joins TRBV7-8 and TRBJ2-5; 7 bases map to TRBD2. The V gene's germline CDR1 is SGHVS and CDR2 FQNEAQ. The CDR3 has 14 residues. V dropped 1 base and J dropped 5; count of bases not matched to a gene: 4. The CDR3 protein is CASSLGGGGETQYF. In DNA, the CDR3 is TGTGCCAGCAGCTTAGGTGGGGGAGGGGAGACCCAGTACTTC.

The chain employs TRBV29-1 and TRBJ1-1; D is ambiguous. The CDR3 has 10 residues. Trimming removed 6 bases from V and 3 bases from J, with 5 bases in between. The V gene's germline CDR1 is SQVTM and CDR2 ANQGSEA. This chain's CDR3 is CSVYHTEAFF. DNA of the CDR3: TGCAGCGTATATCACACTGAAGCTTTCTTT.

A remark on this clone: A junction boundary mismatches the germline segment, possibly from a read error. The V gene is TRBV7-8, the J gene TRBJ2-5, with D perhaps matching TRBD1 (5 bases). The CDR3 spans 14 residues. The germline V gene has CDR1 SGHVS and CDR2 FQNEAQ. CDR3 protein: CASSLFGREEAQYF. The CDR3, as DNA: TGTGCCAGCAGCTTATTCGGCAGGGAAGAGGCCCAGTACTTC.

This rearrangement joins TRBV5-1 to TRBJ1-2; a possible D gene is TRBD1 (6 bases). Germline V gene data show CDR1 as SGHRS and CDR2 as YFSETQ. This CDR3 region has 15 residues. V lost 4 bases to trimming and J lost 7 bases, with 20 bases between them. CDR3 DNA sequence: TGCGCCAGCAGCCCTGGACAGCTCTCGGGTGGTGGCTACACCTTC. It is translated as CASSPGQLSGGGYTF.

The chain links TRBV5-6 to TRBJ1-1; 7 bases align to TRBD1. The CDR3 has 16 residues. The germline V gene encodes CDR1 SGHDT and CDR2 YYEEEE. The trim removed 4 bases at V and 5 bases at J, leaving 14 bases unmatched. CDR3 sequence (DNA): TGTGCCAGCAGCCCCGAGATGTGGACAGGAGAAACTGAAGCTTTCTTT. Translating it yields CASSPEMWTGETEAFF.

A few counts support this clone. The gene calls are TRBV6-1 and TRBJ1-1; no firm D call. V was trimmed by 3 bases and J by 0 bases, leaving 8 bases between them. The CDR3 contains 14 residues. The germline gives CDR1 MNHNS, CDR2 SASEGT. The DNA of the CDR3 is TGTGCCAGCAGTGATTCAGGCTTGAACACTGAAGCTTTCTTT. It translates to CASSDSGLNTEAFF.

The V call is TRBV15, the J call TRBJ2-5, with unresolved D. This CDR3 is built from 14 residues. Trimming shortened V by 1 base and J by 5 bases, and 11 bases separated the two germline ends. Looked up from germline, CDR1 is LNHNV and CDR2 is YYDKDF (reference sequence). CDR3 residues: CATSRGAEAETQYF. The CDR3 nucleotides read TGTGCCACCAGCAGAGGAGCAGAGGCGGAGACCCAGTACTTC.

The CDR3 sequence: CASSLVRVDTQYF. The CDR3 nucleotides read TGTGCCAGCAGCTTAGTGAGGGTAGATACGCAGTATTTT. The V and J genes are TRBV7-2 and TRBJ2-3; D may be TRBD2 (5 bases). Trimming pared 1 base from V and 5 bases from J, leaving 7 bases between. The CDR3 totals 13 residues. Germline-derived CDR1 and CDR2 are SGHTA and FQGNSA.

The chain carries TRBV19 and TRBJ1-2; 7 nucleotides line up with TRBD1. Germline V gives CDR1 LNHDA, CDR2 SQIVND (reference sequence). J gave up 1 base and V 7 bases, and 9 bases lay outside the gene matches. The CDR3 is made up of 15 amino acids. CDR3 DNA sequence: TGTGCCAGTACCCCAAACAGGGGCGTTAACTATGGCTACACCTTC. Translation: CASTPNRGVNYGYTF.

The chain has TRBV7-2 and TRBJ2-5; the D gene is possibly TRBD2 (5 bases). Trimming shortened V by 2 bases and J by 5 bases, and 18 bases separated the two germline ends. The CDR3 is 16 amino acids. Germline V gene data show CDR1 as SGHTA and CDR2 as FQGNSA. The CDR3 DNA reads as TGTGCCAGCAGCTTATGGCATCGAGTTGGCGGGGAGACCCAGTACTTC. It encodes CASSLWHRVGGETQYF.